The 24 T cell receptor beta chains below all came from one sample that was sequenced in a study of prognosis after radiotherapy for stage I lung cancer. Amplification of TCR beta CDR3 from genomic DNA used two-round multiplex PCR. Amplification in first-round PCR relied on primers specific to each TRBV and TRBJ gene. MiXCR was run by TCRdb on the multiplex PCR reads, yielding one entry per CDR3 protein. The repertoire has about 13,000 distinct CDR3 sequences, roughly 40% of them found once; the top ten carry roughly 41%. The material was PBMCs, obtained before or after stereotactic body radiation therapy (not recorded which). All receptors come from a donor of 50 years or more with non-small cell lung cancer.

The rearrangement links TRBV4-3 to TRBJ2-5; a weak D match, TRBD1 (6 bases). From germline, CDR1 is LGHNA and CDR2 YSLEER. The CDR3 consists of 15 residues. V was cut by 1 base and J by 2 bases, with 11 bases left in between. In DNA, the CDR3 is TGCGCCAGCAGCCAAGGCAACAGGGTTCAAGAGACCCAGTACTTC. Its translation is CASSQGNRVQETQYF.

On this clonotype: A junction boundary mismatches the germline segment, possibly from a read error. The chain couples TRBV6-5 to TRBJ1-2, with D hard to call. Germline loops: CDR1 MNHEY, CDR2 SVGAGI. CDR3 length: 13 residues. The CDR3 nucleotides are TGTGCTAGCAGTTACGACTGGAACTATGGCTACACCTTC. This gives the protein CASSYDWNYGYTF.

As regards this clonotype: This may be a read error, as it is one base from a much larger clone. The chain combines TRBV6-4 with TRBJ2-1; 9 bases line up with TRBD2. This CDR3 comprises 19 residues. Per the germline V gene, CDR1 is MRHNA and CDR2 is SNTAGT. The CDR3 DNA is TGTGCCAACAGTTACTCAGTCTGGACTAGCGCTAACTCCTACAATGAGCAGTTCTTC. This sequence encodes CANSYSVWTSANSYNEQFF.

This clonotype was counted at least ten times. This chain joins TRBV30 and TRBJ2-7; TRBD2 matches 10 bases. The germline V gene has CDR1 GTSNPN and CDR2 SVGIG (reference sequence). The CDR3 sequence is 15 residues long. V lost 0 bases, J lost 7 bases, and 9 bases stayed unmatched. In DNA, the CDR3 is TGTGCCTGGAGTGTAGCGGGACTAGCGTTCGGGGAGCAGTACTTC. It yields the protein CAWSVAGLAFGEQYF.

This clonotype was detected many times. This chain joins TRBV9 and TRBJ2-7, with D possibly matching TRBD1 (6 bases). The V end lost 2 bases, the J end lost 4 bases, and 22 bases lay between the germline ends. This CDR3 region has 17 residues. Per the germline V gene, CDR1 is SGDLS and CDR2 is YYNGEE. The CDR3 sequence: CASSVSSLGQGVYEQYF. The CDR3 coding sequence is TGTGCCAGCAGCGTGAGCTCCCTGGGACAAGGGGTGTACGAGCAGTACTTC. The variable domain in full, with the rest retrieved from reference TRBV9 and TRBJ2-7, is DSGVTQTPKHLITATGQRVTLRCSPRSGDLSVYWYQQSLDQGLQFLIQYYNGEERAKGNILERFSAQQFPDLHSELNLSSLELGDSALYFCASSVSSLGQGVYEQYFGPGTRLTVT.

This clonotype was found many times. V usage is TRBV4-3 and J usage is TRBJ2-7; unclear D gene. This CDR3 contains 13 residues. V gave up 0 bases and J gave up 8 bases, with 11 bases separating them. Germline CDR1 LGHNA, CDR2 YSLEER. CDR3 sequence: CASSQDRAGQQYF. CDR3 in DNA: TGCGCCAGCAGCCAAGATCGGGCCGGCCAGCAGTACTTC.

In its sample, this clonotype was seen a few times. The rearrangement joins TRBV11-3 to TRBJ1-1, with D possibly matching TRBD1 (5 bases). This CDR3 has 16 amino acids. Germline V gene sequence: CDR1 SGHNT, CDR2 YENEEA. V was shortened by 4 bases and J by 0 bases, with 15 bases between the two germline ends. CDR3 protein: CASSSVQANLNTEAFF. In nucleotides, the CDR3 is TGTGCCAGCAGCTCGGTACAGGCGAACTTGAACACTGAAGCTTTCTTT.

This clonotype was observed a handful of times. The chain has TRBV5-5 and TRBJ2-2; the D gene is possibly TRBD2 (5 bases). From germline, CDR1 is SGHKS and CDR2 YYEKEE (reference sequence). The CDR3 extends over 15 amino acids. V lost 4 bases, J lost 1 base, and 11 bases lay in between. The CDR3 bases are TGTGCCAGCAGCCCAGGAGGTGGGAACACCGGGGAGCTGTTTTTT. Residues: CASSPGGGNTGELFF.

By sample share, this clonotype is medium-sized. The genes are TRBV7-3 and TRBJ2-2; D call uncertain. The length of the CDR3 is 13 residues. Between the trimmed V and J ends, which lost 6 bases and 5 bases, there was a span of 10 bases. Germline values: CDR1 SGHTA, CDR2 FQGTGA. CDR3: CASSPSRTGELFF. The CDR3 region has the DNA TGTGCCAGCAGTCCGAGTAGGACCGGGGAGCTGTTTTTT.

Details on this clonotype: A read error likely explains this, since a far larger clone differs by one base. The chain uses TRBV5-5 and TRBJ2-2, with 10 bases matching TRBD1. J gave up 9 bases and V 4 bases, and 15 bases lay outside the gene matches. CDR3 length: 17 residues. Germline values: CDR1 SGHKS, CDR2 YYEKEE (reference sequence). CDR3: CASSTVGQGSYTWELFF. The CDR3, as DNA: TGTGCCAGCAGCACGGTGGGACAGGGGTCGTATACCTGGGAGCTGTTTTTT.

Ten or more counts support this clonotype. The rearrangement links TRBV18 to TRBJ1-1; no firm D call. The V end was cut by 4 bases, the J end by 5 bases, with 11 bases between. This CDR3 region has 13 residues. The V gene's germline CDR1 is KGHSH and CDR2 LQKENI. The CDR3 sequence is CASSLNKRTEAFF. CDR3 nucleotides: TGTGCCAGCTCACTGAACAAACGAACTGAAGCTTTCTTT. Full variable domain (rest looked up from reference TRBV18 and TRBJ1-1): NAGVMQNPRHLVRRRGQEARLRCSPMKGHSHVYWYRQLPEEGLKFMVYLQKENIIDESGMPKERFSAEFPKEGPSILRIQQVVRGDSAAYFCASSLNKRTEAFFGQGTRLTVV.

The J gene is TRBJ2-5, the V gene TRBV19; the D gene is possibly TRBD1 (5 bases). CDR3 length: 16 amino acids. Per germline, CDR1 LNHDA and CDR2 SQIVND (reference sequence). Trimming took off 2 bases at V and 3 bases at J, with 16 bases between the two ends. Written as DNA, the CDR3 is TGTGCCAGTAGTATAAGGCAGGGCCCCAACGAAGAGACCCAGTACTTC. Encoded protein: CASSIRQGPNEETQYF.

The V call is TRBV7-9, the J call TRBJ1-2; 7 nucleotides align to TRBD1. Looked up from germline, CDR1 is SEHNR and CDR2 is FQNEAQ (reference sequence). The CDR3 consists of 18 residues. V trimming: 1 base; J trimming: 4 bases; junction bases outside the gene matches: 15. The CDR3 spells CASSLDHQSQDRFYGYTF. In DNA, the CDR3 is TGTGCCAGCAGCTTAGACCACCAATCACAGGACAGGTTCTATGGCTACACCTTC.

The rearrangement joins TRBV27 to TRBJ2-1; perhaps TRBD1 as D (5 bases). This CDR3 has 15 residues. CDR1 is MNHEY, CDR2 SMNVEV, per germline (reference sequence). The V gene lost 5 bases and the J gene lost 8 bases, with 19 bases spanning the gap. This CDR3 is CASSLQEGDLYEQFF. As DNA, the CDR3 is TGTGCCAGCAGTCTCCAGGAAGGGGATTTATATGAGCAGTTCTTC.

The table lists this clonotype with many counts. J is TRBJ2-5 and V is TRBV5-1; the match to TRBD2 covers 11 bases. From germline, CDR1 is SGHRS and CDR2 YFSETQ. The CDR3 spans 17 residues. Trimming removed 0 bases from V and 1 base from J; junction bases left unmatched: 5. In DNA, the CDR3 is TGCGCCAGCAGCTTGGGATTTAGCGGGGGGGCCCAAGAGACCCAGTACTTC. It is translated as CASSLGFSGGAQETQYF. Drawing the rest from reference TRBV5-1 and TRBJ2-5, the complete variable domain is KAGVTQTPRYLIKTRGQQVTLSCSPISGHRSVSWYQQTPGQGLQFLFEYFSETQRNKGNFPGRFSGRQFSNSRSEMNVSTLELGDSALYLCASSLGFSGGAQETQYFGPGTRLLVL.

A word on this clonotype: The likely explanation is a read error, given a far larger clone one base away. V usage is TRBV6-2 or TRBV6-3 and J usage is TRBJ2-1; TRBD1 aligns across 10 bases. Germline V CDR1 and CDR2: MNHEY, SVGEGT. The CDR3 is 15 amino acids. The CDR3 nucleotides are TGTGCCAGCAGTGTCGGACAGGGGGAGGGCAATGGGCAGTTCTTC. As protein: CASSVGQGEGNGQFF.

In regard to this clonotype: This may stem from a read error, because a much larger clone lies one nucleotide away. The rearrangement uses TRBV4-3 and TRBJ2-2; no firm D call. The CDR3 runs to 13 residues. Germline values: CDR1 LGHNA, CDR2 YSLEER. The CDR3 is CAGSPRLPGELFF. In DNA form, the CDR3 reads TGCGCCGGCAGCCCGAGACTCCCCGGGGAGCTGTTTTTT.

This clonotype appeared many times. The V call is TRBV20-1, the J call TRBJ2-2; D gene ambiguous. The CDR3 covers 14 residues. Trimming cost V 0 bases and J 4 bases, with 9 bases left between them. The V gene's germline CDR1 is DFQATT and CDR2 SNEGSKA (reference sequence). The CDR3 DNA sequence: TGCAGTGCTAGAGATCAAGGGATCACCGGGGAGCTGTTTTTT. This codes for CSARDQGITGELFF.

This clonotype was recorded many times. This chain connects TRBV5-1 to TRBJ1-4; tentatively, D is TRBD1 (5 bases). V was shortened by 0 bases and J by 13 bases, with 16 bases between the two germline ends. The CDR3 is 14 amino acids. Germline V lookup: CDR1 SGHRS, CDR2 YFSETQ. The CDR3 DNA follows: TGCGCCAGCAGCTTGGAGGCGGGTAGGAGGGGACTGTTTTTT. Its translation: CASSLEAGRRGLFF.

This sequence joins TRBV6-1 and TRBJ1-1; a weak D match, TRBD1 (5 bases). The CDR3 has 11 amino acids. Germline CDR1 is MNHNS and CDR2 is SASEGT. Trimming removed 10 bases at V and 6 bases at J, with 12 bases between. CDR3 coding DNA: TGTGCCACGTTTCAGGGCGCTGAAGCTTTCTTT. This codes for CATFQGAEAFF.

Details on this clonotype: The junction shows a germline mismatch at one end, possibly a read error. This sequence joins TRBV28 and TRBJ1-1, with D perhaps TRBD1 (6 bases). Germline V gives CDR1 MDHEN, CDR2 SYDVKM. The CDR3 sequence is 14 residues long. In nucleotides, the CDR3 is TGTCCCAGCACGTCGGGGGGCTGGGACACTGAATCTTTCTTT. Its protein is CPSTSGGWDTESFF. Drawing the rest from reference TRBV28 and TRBJ1-1, the complete variable domain is DVKVTQSSRYLVKRTGEKVFLECVQDMDHENMFWYRQDPGLGLRLIYFSYDVKMKEKGDIPEGYSVSREKKERFSLILESASTNQTSMYLCPSTSGGWDTESFFGQGTRLTVV.

This clonotype was detected many times. The chain has TRBV6-5 and TRBJ1-1; no firm D call. Trimming shortened V by 3 bases and J by 0 bases, and 5 bases separated the two germline ends. The CDR3 extends over 13 amino acids. The germline CDR1 and CDR2 sequences are MNHEY and SVGAGI. CDR3: CASSYYVNTEAFF. The CDR3 nucleotides read TGTGCCAGCAGTTATTATGTGAACACTGAAGCTTTCTTT.

This clonotype was found many times. The genes are TRBV7-9 and TRBJ1-2; D gene uncertain. Trimming stripped 1 base from V and 5 bases from J, with 5 bases between. The CDR3 is 12 amino acids. Germline CDR1 is SEHNR and CDR2 is FQNEAQ (reference sequence). Here the CDR3 DNA reads TGTGCCAGCAGCTTAGAAGGGTATGGCTACACCTTC. Translating it yields CASSLEGYGYTF.

This clonotype has ten or more counts. V gene TRBV4-3 combines with J gene TRBJ1-3; 10 bases are a match to TRBD1. V gave up 3 bases and J gave up 2 bases; unmatched junction bases: 7. The CDR3 runs 17 residues. The germline V gene encodes CDR1 LGHNA and CDR2 YSLEER. The CDR3 nucleotides read TGCGCCAGCAGCCAGGCAAAGACAGGGGGCCCTGGAAACACCATATATTTT. Translated: CASSQAKTGGPGNTIYF.